This T cell receptor (beta chain) is drawn from a study of CD4 T cells in relation to SARS-CoV-2 and coronaviruses. Worth noting for this clone: No antigen is known for it.

Unexposed donor CD4+ T cells date from 2011-2018, before the COVID-19 pandemic. Isolation of CD4+ T cells took place after approximately 11 days in culture. V dropped 1 base and J dropped 2 bases, with 8 bases sitting between them. The CDR3 consists of 14 residues. Germline V CDR1 and CDR2: LNHDA, SQIVND (reference sequence). Some clones are missing from TCRdb's copy, which holds only in-frame ones; the method was immunoSEQ multiplex PCR. The sample shows 20,000 or so clones, 78% of them seen only once. The gene calls are TRBV19 and TRBJ1-2; D ambiguous. Sequences were obtained from CD4+ T cells from PBMCs, cultured in vitro. This TCR was recovered from a human donor in good health. The CDR3: CASSIVGKNYGYTF. For the CDR3, the DNA is TGTGCCAGTAGTATAGTTGGAAAGAACTATGGCTACACCTTC.